Below, 16 T cell receptor beta chains from the same sample are listed, as sequenced in a study of cytomegalovirus exposure and HLA in healthy donors. Amplification used 60 Vbeta primers and 13 Jbeta primers. Assay used: immunoSEQ multiplex PCR; TCRdb lists only in-frame clones, some missing. This sample has approximately 170,000 clones; around 76% occur once, and the top ten carry roughly 1.6%. Sequencing was performed on PBMCs. These receptors all stem from a middle-aged man in good health and CMV-seronegative.

The CDR3: CASSAEGPYGYTF. The CDR3 DNA is TGTGCCAGCAGTGCGGAGGGCCCCTATGGCTACACCTTC. V gene TRBV2 combines with J gene TRBJ1-2; D call uncertain. The V gene lost 4 bases and the J gene lost 4 bases, with 10 bases spanning the gap. Looked up from germline, CDR1 is SNHLY and CDR2 is FYNNEI. The CDR3 has 13 amino acids.

V is TRBV7-9 and J is TRBJ2-1; D is possibly TRBD1 (5 bases). The CDR3 totals 12 residues. Trimming stripped 5 bases from V and 5 bases from J, with 7 bases between. Germline loops: CDR1 SEHNR, CDR2 FQNEAQ (reference sequence). Written as DNA, the CDR3 is TGTGCCAGCAGCGTCAGGGACAATGAGCAGTTCTTC. Residues: CASSVRDNEQFF.

The chain couples TRBV11-2 to TRBJ1-1, with 7 bases identical to TRBD1. With 1 base clipped from V and 1 base from J, the junction kept 9 bases outside the gene matches. This CDR3 spans 17 amino acids. Germline V gives CDR1 SGHAT, CDR2 FQNNGV. CDR3 region: CASSLGRWDSTNTEAFF. The CDR3 coding sequence is TGTGCCAGCAGCTTAGGGAGGTGGGACAGCACGAACACTGAAGCTTTCTTT.

The rearrangement uses TRBV18 and TRBJ1-1, with unresolved D. From germline, CDR1 is KGHSH and CDR2 LQKENI. Trimming stripped 3 bases from V and 0 bases from J, with 8 bases between. CDR3 length equals 14 residues. The CDR3 DNA reads TGTGCCAGCTCACCGTCGGGTATGAACACTGAAGCTTTCTTT. Residues: CASSPSGMNTEAFF.

This clone was detected only once. The gene calls are TRBV5-4 and TRBJ2-1; 7 positions match TRBD1. V lost 5 bases, J lost 9 bases, and 2 bases stayed unmatched. Germline CDR1 SGHNT, CDR2 YYREEE (reference sequence). There are 11 residues in the CDR3. The CDR3 sequence is CASRAGGEQFF. CDR3 nucleotides: TGTGCCAGCAGAGCAGGGGGTGAGCAGTTCTTC.

The V and J genes are TRBV5-1 and TRBJ2-2, with 10 bases fitting TRBD2. The germline CDR1 and CDR2 sequences are SGHRS and YFSETQ. The CDR3 is 15 residues long. The trim removed 0 bases at V and 4 bases at J, leaving 0 bases unmatched. The CDR3 loop is CASSLVAGGTGELFF. The CDR3 coding sequence is TGCGCCAGCAGCTTGGTAGCGGGAGGCACCGGGGAGCTGTTTTTT.

This chain links TRBV5-8 with TRBJ1-3; D is perhaps TRBD1 (5 bases). Per the germline V gene, CDR1 is SGHTS and CDR2 is YDEGEE. The V and J ends lost 7 bases and 1 base respectively, with 12 bases between them. CDR3 size: 14 residues. CDR3 region: CASLDQGSGNTIYF. In DNA, the CDR3 is TGTGCCAGCCTCGACCAGGGTTCTGGAAACACCATATATTTT.

CDR3 sequence (DNA): TGTGCCAGCAGCTTCTACTACGAGCAGTACTTC. It encodes CASSFYYEQYF. The V gene is TRBV7-2, the J gene TRBJ2-7; D is unclear. V was shortened by 3 bases and J by 3 bases, with 3 bases between the two germline ends. This CDR3 spans 11 amino acids. Germline lookup yields CDR1 SGHTA and CDR2 FQGNSA.

The rearrangement uses TRBV15 and TRBJ2-5, with D perhaps TRBD2 (5 bases). CDR3 size: 13 residues. Germline-derived CDR1 and CDR2 are LNHNV and YYDKDF (reference sequence). The germline V and J ends were trimmed by 1 base and 5 bases, with 8 bases remaining between them. The CDR3 DNA is TGTGCCACCAGCAGAGCCCCGGGGGAGACCCAGTACTTC. It yields the protein CATSRAPGETQYF.

The chain carries TRBV28 and TRBJ2-1; possible D gene TRBD1, 6 bases. Germline V gene lookup returns CDR1 MDHEN and CDR2 SYDVKM. Trimming removed 5 bases from V and 1 base from J, with 12 bases in between. The CDR3 sequence is 15 residues long. CDR3 region: CASSPDSQSYNEQFF. In nucleotides, the CDR3 is TGTGCCAGCAGTCCGGACAGTCAGTCCTACAATGAGCAGTTCTTC.

This clone was counted between two and nine times. The chain joins TRBV5-6 to TRBJ1-6, with TRBD1 identical over 9 bases. Looked up from germline, CDR1 is SGHDT and CDR2 is YYEEEE. Losses at the gene ends were 0 bases for V and 10 bases for J; bases not matched to a gene: 11. The CDR3 spans 17 residues. The CDR3 loop is CASSLGPGGTGSSPLHF. As DNA, the CDR3 is TGTGCCAGCAGCTTGGGCCCAGGTGGGACAGGGTCCTCACCCCTCCACTTT.

This clone has just a few counts. V usage is TRBV7-8 and J usage is TRBJ2-3; 7 bases align to TRBD1. J lost 1 base, V lost 4 bases, and 8 bases had no gene match. Per the germline V gene, CDR1 is SGHVS and CDR2 is FQNEAQ. CDR3 length equals 16 residues. The CDR3 protein is CASSSDTGQGTDTQYF. CDR3 bases: TGTGCCAGCAGCTCAGATACCGGACAGGGCACAGATACGCAGTATTTT.

The chain employs TRBV15 and TRBJ1-1, with D possibly TRBD1 on 6 matching bases. Germline V lookup: CDR1 LNHNV, CDR2 YYDKDF (reference sequence). The CDR3 contains 14 residues. The V end lost 7 bases, the J end lost 1 base, and 13 bases lay between the germline ends. CDR3: CATMAGATNTEAFF. The CDR3 coding sequence is TGTGCCACCATGGCAGGGGCAACGAACACTGAAGCTTTCTTT.

The chain employs TRBV5-8 and TRBJ2-7, with TRBD2 matching 12 bases. J gave up 4 bases and V 3 bases, and 2 bases lay outside the gene matches. Germline CDR1 and CDR2: SGHTS and YDEGEE. This CDR3 has 14 amino acids. Here the CDR3 DNA reads TGTGCCAGCAGCTCGACTAGCGGGGGTTACGAGCAGTACGTC. It translates to CASSSTSGGYEQYV.

The gene calls are TRBV30 and TRBJ1-2; D not certain. CDR3 length: 12 amino acids. Germline-derived CDR1 and CDR2 are GTSNPN and SVGIG (reference sequence). V was trimmed by 3 bases and J by 1 base, leaving 6 bases between them. The DNA for the CDR3 is TGTGCCTGGAGCCGGTTTAACTATGGCTACACCTTC. Residues: CAWSRFNYGYTF.

This clone was observed once. The V and J genes are TRBV5-5 and TRBJ2-7, with 7 bases matching TRBD1. Trimming cost V 4 bases and J 3 bases; bases outside gene matches: 10. CDR1 is SGHKS and CDR2 is YYEKEE in the germline V gene (reference sequence). This CDR3 is 15 amino acids long. The CDR3: CASSQDRPTNYEQYF. In DNA, the CDR3 is TGTGCCAGCAGCCAGGACAGGCCTACCAACTACGAGCAGTACTTC.